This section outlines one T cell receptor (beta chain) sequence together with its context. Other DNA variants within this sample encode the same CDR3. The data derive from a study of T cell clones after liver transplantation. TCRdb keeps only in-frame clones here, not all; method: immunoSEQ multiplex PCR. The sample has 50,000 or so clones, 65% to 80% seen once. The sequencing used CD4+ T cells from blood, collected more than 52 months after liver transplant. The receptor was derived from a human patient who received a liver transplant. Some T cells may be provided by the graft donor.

The CDR3 DNA follows: TGTGCCAGCAGCTTGGGGGGAGATCAGCCCCAGCATTTT. Its protein is CASSLGGDQPQHF. The chain joins TRBV7-8 to TRBJ1-5, with D possibly matching TRBD1 (5 bases). Germline lookup yields CDR1 SGHVS and CDR2 FQNEAQ. The V end was cut by 3 bases, the J end by 5 bases, with 8 bases between. The CDR3 totals 13 residues.